A selection of T cell receptor beta chains follows, all from one sample in a study of persistence of HIV-infected CD4 T cells. Method: immunoSEQ multiplex PCR; TCRdb's copy keeps in-frame clones and lacks some. This sample has more than 45,000 clones, with 75% to 85% found just once. For these receptors, no antigen is known. Sequencing was performed on CD4+ T cells sorted from PBMCs after approximately 18-hour stimulation, taken from a patient who received antiretroviral therapy. The receptors here all came from an adult man with HIV who was CMV-seropositive. Both conserved end residues are part of each CDR3. A D gene is named only where the DNA matches it firmly. Expanded clones get a size class; other rows say once, few or many, or leave the size out.

j_gene: TRBJ1-5; abundance: -; v_gene: TRBV5-5; d_gene: -; CDR3nt: TGTGCCAGCAGCCCTAAAATGGGGAATCAGCCCCAGCATTTT; CDR3aa: CASSPKMGNQPQHF
j_gene: TRBJ2-2; abundance: few; v_gene: TRBV2; d_gene: -; CDR3nt: TGTGCCAGCATCGGTAACAGGGTTACCGGGGAGCTGTTTTTT; CDR3aa: CASIGNRVTGELFF
j_gene: TRBJ2-7; abundance: -; v_gene: TRBV29-1; d_gene: -; CDR3nt: TGCAGCGTTGAAACGGTGGGGTCCTACGAGCAGTACTTC; CDR3aa: CSVETVGSYEQYF
j_gene: TRBJ1-1; abundance: -; v_gene: TRBV30; d_gene: -; CDR3nt: TGTGCCTGGAGAGTGTACAGCCCAATGAACACTGAAGCTTTCTTT; CDR3aa: CAWRVYSPMNTEAFF
j_gene: TRBJ1-2; abundance: -; v_gene: TRBV5-5; d_gene: -; CDR3nt: TGTGCCAGCAGCTTGGAAGCGAATGGCTACACCTTC; CDR3aa: CASSLEANGYTF
j_gene: TRBJ1-5; abundance: -; v_gene: TRBV19; d_gene: -; CDR3nt: TGTGCCAGTAGTATTGGGGGAGGCGGCAATCAGCCCCAGCATTTT; CDR3aa: CASSIGGGGNQPQHF
j_gene: TRBJ1-6; abundance: -; v_gene: TRBV7-9; d_gene: -; CDR3nt: TGTGCCAGCAGCTTAGTCTGGATGAGTTCCCAGGATTCACCCCTCCACTTT; CDR3aa: CASSLVWMSSQDSPLHF
j_gene: TRBJ1-5; abundance: -; v_gene: TRBV19; d_gene: -; CDR3nt: TGTGCCAGTAATCGGCAGCCCCAGCATTTT; CDR3aa: CASNRQPQHF
j_gene: TRBJ1-1; abundance: -; v_gene: TRBV29-1; d_gene: TRBD1; CDR3nt: TGCAGCGTCGAAGACAGGGTGACTGAAGCTTTCTTT; CDR3aa: CSVEDRVTEAFF
j_gene: TRBJ1-5; abundance: -; v_gene: TRBV7-6; d_gene: -; CDR3nt: TGTGCCAGCAGCTTAGGAGGGGGAAGAAGCAATCAGCCCCAGCATTTT; CDR3aa: CASSLGGGRSNQPQHF
j_gene: TRBJ2-2; abundance: -; v_gene: TRBV18; d_gene: -; CDR3nt: TGTGCCAGCTCACCGCCGGGAACCGGGGAGCTGTTTTTT; CDR3aa: CASSPPGTGELFF
j_gene: TRBJ2-1; abundance: once; v_gene: TRBV4-3; d_gene: TRBD2; CDR3nt: TGCGCCAGCAGCACCAGCGGGAGGGAAAGAGAGGAGCAGTTCTTC; CDR3aa: CASSTSGREREEQFF
j_gene: TRBJ1-4; abundance: -; v_gene: TRBV5-4; d_gene: TRBD1; CDR3nt: TGTGCCAGCAGCTCATACAGGGGGCAGGAGTATGAAAAACTGTTTTTT; CDR3aa: CASSSYRGQEYEKLFF
j_gene: TRBJ1-3; abundance: -; v_gene: TRBV7-9; d_gene: -; CDR3nt: TGTGCCAGCAGCTTTCAGGGAGTCTCTGGAAACACCATATATTTT; CDR3aa: CASSFQGVSGNTIYF
j_gene: TRBJ2-5; abundance: -; v_gene: TRBV28; d_gene: -; CDR3nt: TGTGCCAGCAGCCTCGGGACGGACCAAGAGACCCAGTACTTC; CDR3aa: CASSLGTDQETQYF
j_gene: TRBJ1-2; abundance: -; v_gene: TRBV5-4; d_gene: TRBD1; CDR3nt: TGTGCCAGCAGCTCCGGGACAGGGGGCATCTATGGCTACACCTTC; CDR3aa: CASSSGTGGIYGYTF
j_gene: TRBJ2-7; abundance: -; v_gene: TRBV30; d_gene: -; CDR3nt: TGTGCCTGGAGTGTACAGGGCGGGTACCACGAGCAGTACTTC; CDR3aa: CAWSVQGGYHEQYF
j_gene: TRBJ1-2; abundance: once; v_gene: TRBV30; d_gene: -; CDR3nt: TGTGCCTGGAGTGTAGGGCGGATGGCCTATGGCTACACCTTC; CDR3aa: CAWSVGRMAYGYTF
j_gene: TRBJ2-1; abundance: -; v_gene: TRBV18; d_gene: -; CDR3nt: TGTGCCAGCTCACCCTTGGAGGGCTCCTACAATGAGCAGTTCTTC; CDR3aa: CASSPLEGSYNEQFF
j_gene: TRBJ2-2; abundance: -; v_gene: TRBV7-2; d_gene: -; CDR3nt: TGTGCCAGCAGCTCCAGAGCCAGAACTAGCACTTCGAACACCGGGGAGCTGTTTTTT; CDR3aa: CASSSRARTSTSNTGELFF
j_gene: TRBJ2-7; abundance: -; v_gene: TRBV21-1; d_gene: -; CDR3nt: TGTGCCAGCAGCAAAGAGGGTCGGAGGGGCTCCTACGAGCAGTACTTC; CDR3aa: CASSKEGRRGSYEQYF
j_gene: TRBJ2-7; abundance: once; v_gene: TRBV5-6; d_gene: -; CDR3nt: TGTGCCAGCAATTCGTTCTACGAGCAGTACTTC; CDR3aa: CASNSFYEQYF
j_gene: TRBJ2-2; abundance: -; v_gene: TRBV19; d_gene: TRBD1; CDR3nt: TGTGCCAGTAGTATGGGGCAGGGGGAGCGATTCGCGAACACCGGGGAGCTGTTTTTT; CDR3aa: CASSMGQGERFANTGELFF
j_gene: TRBJ1-6; abundance: medium-sized; v_gene: TRBV19; d_gene: -; CDR3nt: TGTGCCAGTAGGACTTCGGGAGACTATAATTCACCCCTCCACTTT; CDR3aa: CASRTSGDYNSPLHF
j_gene: TRBJ1-1; abundance: once; v_gene: TRBV28; d_gene: -; CDR3nt: TGTGCCAGCAGCCCTACCTTAGGGACGGCTAGCGACACTGAAGCTTTCTTT; CDR3aa: CASSPTLGTASDTEAFF
j_gene: TRBJ1-6; abundance: -; v_gene: TRBV27; d_gene: -; CDR3nt: TGTGCCAGCAGTTTATCGCCGGCCAGCTCCTATAATTCACCCCTCCACTTT; CDR3aa: CASSLSPASSYNSPLHF
j_gene: TRBJ1-2; abundance: -; v_gene: TRBV14; d_gene: -; CDR3nt: TGTGCCAGCAGCCGCGGCGCCAGGGTAGACTATGGCTACACCTTC; CDR3aa: CASSRGARVDYGYTF
j_gene: TRBJ1-6; abundance: -; v_gene: TRBV7-6; d_gene: -; CDR3nt: TGTGCCAGCAGCTTAGCTCGGGGACATAATTCACCCCTCCACTTT; CDR3aa: CASSLARGHNSPLHF